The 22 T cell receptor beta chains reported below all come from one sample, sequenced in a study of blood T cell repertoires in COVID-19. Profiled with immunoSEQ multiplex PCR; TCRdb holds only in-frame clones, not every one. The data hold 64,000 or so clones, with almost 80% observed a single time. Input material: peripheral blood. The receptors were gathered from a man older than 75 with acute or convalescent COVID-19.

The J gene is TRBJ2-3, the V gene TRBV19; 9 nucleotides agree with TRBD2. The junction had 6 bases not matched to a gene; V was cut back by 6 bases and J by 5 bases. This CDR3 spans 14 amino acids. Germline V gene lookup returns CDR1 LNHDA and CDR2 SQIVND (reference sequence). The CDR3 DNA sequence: TGTGCCAGTAGAGCGGGGGGAACTGGAGATACGCAGTATTTT. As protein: CASRAGGTGDTQYF.

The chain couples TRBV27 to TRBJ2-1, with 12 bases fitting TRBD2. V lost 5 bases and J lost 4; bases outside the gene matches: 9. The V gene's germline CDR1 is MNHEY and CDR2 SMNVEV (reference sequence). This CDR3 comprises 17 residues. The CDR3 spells CASSLTRLAGGYNEQFF. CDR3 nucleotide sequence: TGTGCCAGCAGTCTTACCCGGCTAGCGGGAGGGTACAATGAGCAGTTCTTC.

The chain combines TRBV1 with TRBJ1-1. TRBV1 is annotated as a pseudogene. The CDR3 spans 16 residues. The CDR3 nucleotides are TGCACCAGCAGCCAAGTTAGAGGCAGAATGGGCACTGAAGCTTTCTTT. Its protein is CTSSQVRGRMGTEAFF.

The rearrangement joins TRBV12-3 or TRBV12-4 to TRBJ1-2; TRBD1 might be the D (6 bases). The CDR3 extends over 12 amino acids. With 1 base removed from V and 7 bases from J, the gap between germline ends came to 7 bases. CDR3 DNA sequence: TGTGCCAGCAGTTTAGGGACAGCTGGCTACACCTTC. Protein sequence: CASSLGTAGYTF.

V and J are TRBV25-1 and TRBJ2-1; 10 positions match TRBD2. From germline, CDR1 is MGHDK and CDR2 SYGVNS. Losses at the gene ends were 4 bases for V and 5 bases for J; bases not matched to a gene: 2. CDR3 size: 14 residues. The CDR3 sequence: CASSATSGNNEQFF. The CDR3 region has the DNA TGTGCCAGCAGTGCTACTAGCGGGAACAATGAGCAGTTCTTC.

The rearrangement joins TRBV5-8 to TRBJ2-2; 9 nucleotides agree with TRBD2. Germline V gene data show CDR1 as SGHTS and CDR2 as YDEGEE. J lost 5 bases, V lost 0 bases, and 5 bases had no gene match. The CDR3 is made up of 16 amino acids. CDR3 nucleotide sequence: TGTGCCAGCAGCTTGGCCGATAGCGGGAGAACCGGGGAGCTGTTTTTT. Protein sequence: CASSLADSGRTGELFF.

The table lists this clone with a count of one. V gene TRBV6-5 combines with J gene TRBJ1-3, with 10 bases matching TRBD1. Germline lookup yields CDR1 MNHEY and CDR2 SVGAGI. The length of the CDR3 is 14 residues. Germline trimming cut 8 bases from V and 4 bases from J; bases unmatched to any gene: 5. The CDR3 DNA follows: TGTGCCAGCGGACAGGGGGTGTTGGGAAACACCATATATTTT. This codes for CASGQGVLGNTIYF.

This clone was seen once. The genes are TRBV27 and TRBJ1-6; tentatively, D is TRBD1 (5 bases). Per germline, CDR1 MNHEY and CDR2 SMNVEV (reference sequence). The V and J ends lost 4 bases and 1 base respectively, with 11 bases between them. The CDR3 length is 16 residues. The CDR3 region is CASSWSGLSYNSPLHF. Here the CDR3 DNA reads TGTGCCAGCAGTTGGTCAGGGTTGTCCTATAATTCACCCCTCCACTTT.

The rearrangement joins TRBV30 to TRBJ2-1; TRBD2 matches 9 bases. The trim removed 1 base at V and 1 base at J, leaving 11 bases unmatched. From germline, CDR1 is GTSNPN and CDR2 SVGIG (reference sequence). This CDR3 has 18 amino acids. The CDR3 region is CAWSGFSREGQSYNEQFF. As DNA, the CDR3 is TGTGCCTGGAGTGGGTTTTCGCGGGAGGGCCAATCCTACAATGAGCAGTTCTTC. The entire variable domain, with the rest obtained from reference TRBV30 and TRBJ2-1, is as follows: SQTIHQWPATLVQPVGSPLSLECTVEGTSNPNLYWYRQAAGRGLQLLFYSVGIGQISSEVPQNLSASRPQDRQFILSSKKLLLSDSGFYLCAWSGFSREGQSYNEQFFGPGTRLTVL.

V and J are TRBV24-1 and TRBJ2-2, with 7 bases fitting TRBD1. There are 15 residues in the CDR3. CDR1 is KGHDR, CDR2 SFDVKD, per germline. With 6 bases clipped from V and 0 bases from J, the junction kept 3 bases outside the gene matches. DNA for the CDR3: TGTGCCACCAGTACGGGACAGACGAACACCGGGGAGCTGTTTTTT. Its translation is CATSTGQTNTGELFF.

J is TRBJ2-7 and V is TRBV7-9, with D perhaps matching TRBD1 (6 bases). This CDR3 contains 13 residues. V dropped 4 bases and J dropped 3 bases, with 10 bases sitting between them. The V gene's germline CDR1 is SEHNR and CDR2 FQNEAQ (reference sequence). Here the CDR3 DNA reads TGTGCCAGCAGCTGGGCCAGGGGCTACGAGCAGTACTTC. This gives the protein CASSWARGYEQYF.

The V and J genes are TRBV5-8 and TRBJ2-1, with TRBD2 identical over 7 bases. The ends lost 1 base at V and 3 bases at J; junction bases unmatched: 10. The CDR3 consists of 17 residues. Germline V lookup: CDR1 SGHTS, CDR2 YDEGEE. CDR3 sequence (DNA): TGTGCCAGCAGCTTGATGGGTGGAGCGGGGAGCTACAATGAGCAGTTCTTC. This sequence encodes CASSLMGGAGSYNEQFF.

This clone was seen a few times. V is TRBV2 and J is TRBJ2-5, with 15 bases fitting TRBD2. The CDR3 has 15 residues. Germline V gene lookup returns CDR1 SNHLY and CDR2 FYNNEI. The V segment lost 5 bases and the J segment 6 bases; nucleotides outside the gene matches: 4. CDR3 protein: CASSWTSGGEKTQYF. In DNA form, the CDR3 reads TGTGCCAGCAGTTGGACTAGCGGGGGGGAAAAGACCCAGTACTTC.

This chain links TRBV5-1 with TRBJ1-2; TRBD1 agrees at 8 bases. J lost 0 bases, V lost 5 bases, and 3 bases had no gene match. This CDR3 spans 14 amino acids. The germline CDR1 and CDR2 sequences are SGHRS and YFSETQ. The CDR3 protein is CASRDRGANYGYTF. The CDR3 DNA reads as TGCGCCAGCAGAGACAGGGGAGCTAACTATGGCTACACCTTC.

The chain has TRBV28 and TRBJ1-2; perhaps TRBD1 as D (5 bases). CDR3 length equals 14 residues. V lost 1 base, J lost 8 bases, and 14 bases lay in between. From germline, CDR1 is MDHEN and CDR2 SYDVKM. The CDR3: CASSLSQGSGGYTF. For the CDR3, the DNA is TGTGCCAGCAGTTTATCCCAGGGTTCTGGCGGCTACACCTTC.

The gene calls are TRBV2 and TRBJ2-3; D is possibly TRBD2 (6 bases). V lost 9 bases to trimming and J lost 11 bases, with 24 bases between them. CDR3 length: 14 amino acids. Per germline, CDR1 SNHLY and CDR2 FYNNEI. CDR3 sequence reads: CARISLRGPVMQYF. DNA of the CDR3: TGTGCCAGGATCAGTTTGCGGGGTCCAGTTATGCAGTATTTT.

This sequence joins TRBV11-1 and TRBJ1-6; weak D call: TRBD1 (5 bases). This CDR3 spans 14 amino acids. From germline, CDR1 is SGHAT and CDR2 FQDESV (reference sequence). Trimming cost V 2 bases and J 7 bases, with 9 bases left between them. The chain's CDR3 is CASSLLSGNSPLHF. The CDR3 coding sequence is TGTGCCAGCAGCTTACTGTCAGGGAATTCACCCCTCCACTTT.

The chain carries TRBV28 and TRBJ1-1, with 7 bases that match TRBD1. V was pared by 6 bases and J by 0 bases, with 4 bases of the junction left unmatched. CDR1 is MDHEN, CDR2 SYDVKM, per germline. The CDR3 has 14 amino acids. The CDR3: CASSQTGLNTEAFF. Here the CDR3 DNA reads TGTGCCAGCAGCCAGACAGGGCTGAACACTGAAGCTTTCTTT.

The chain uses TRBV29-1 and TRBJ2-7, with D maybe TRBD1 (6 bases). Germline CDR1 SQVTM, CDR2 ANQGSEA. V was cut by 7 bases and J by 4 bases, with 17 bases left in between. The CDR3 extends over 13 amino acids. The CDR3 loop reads CSASTTGPYEQYF. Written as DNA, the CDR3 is TGCAGCGCGTCAACGACAGGCCCTTACGAGCAGTACTTC.

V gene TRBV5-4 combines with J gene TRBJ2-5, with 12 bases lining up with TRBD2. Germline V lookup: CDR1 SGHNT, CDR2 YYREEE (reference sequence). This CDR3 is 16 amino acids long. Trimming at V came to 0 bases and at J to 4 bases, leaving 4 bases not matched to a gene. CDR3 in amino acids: CASSLGLAGAGETQYF. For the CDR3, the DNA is TGTGCCAGCAGCTTGGGACTAGCGGGAGCGGGAGAGACCCAGTACTTC.

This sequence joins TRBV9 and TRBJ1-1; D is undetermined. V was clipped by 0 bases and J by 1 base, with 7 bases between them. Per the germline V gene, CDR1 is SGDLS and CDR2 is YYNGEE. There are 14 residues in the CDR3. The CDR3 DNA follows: TGTGCCAGCAGCGTAGGAGGCCAGAACACTGAAGCTTTCTTT. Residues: CASSVGGQNTEAFF.

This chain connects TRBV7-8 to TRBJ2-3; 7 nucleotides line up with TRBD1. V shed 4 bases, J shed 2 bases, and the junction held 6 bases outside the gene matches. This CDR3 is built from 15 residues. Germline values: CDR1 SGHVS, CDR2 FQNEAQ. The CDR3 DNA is TGTGCCAGCAGCTCCTACAGGGGTCCCACAGATACGCAGTATTTT. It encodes CASSSYRGPTDTQYF.